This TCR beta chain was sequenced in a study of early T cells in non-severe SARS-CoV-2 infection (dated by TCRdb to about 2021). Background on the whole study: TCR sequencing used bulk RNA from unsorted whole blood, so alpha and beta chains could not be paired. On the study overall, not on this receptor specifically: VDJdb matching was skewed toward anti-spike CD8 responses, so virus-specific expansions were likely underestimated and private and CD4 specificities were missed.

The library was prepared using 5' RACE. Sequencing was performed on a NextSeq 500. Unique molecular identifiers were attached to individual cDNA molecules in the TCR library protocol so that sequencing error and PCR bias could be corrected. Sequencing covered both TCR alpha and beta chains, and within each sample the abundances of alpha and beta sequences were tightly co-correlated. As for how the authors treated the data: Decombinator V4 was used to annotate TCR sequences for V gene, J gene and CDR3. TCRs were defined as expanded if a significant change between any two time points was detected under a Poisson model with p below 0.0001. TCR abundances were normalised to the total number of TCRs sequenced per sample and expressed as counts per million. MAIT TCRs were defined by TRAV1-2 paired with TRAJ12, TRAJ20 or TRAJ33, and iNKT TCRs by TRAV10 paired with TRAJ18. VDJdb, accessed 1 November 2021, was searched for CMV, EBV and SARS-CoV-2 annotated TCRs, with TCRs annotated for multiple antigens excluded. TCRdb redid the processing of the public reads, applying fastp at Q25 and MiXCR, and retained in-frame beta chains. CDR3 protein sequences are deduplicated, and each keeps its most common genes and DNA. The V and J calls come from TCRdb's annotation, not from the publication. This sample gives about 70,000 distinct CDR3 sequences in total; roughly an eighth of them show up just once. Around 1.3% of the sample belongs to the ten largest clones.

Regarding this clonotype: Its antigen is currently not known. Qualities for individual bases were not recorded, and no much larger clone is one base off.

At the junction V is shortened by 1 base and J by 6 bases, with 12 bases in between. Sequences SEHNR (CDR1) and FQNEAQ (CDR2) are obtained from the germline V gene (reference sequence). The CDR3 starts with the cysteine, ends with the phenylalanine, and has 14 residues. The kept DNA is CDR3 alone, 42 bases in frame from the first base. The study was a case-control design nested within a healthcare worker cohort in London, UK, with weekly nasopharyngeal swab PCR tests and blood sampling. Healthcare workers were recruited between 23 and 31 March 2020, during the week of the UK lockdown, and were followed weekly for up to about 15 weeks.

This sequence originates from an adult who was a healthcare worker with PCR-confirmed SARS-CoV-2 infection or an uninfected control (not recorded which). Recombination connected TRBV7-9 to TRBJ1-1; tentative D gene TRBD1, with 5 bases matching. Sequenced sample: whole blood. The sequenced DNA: TGTGCCAGCAGCTTAGTAGGGGAGGCCGCTGAAGCTTTCTTT. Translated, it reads CASSLVGEAAEAFF.